This TCR beta chain was sequenced in a study of EBV T-cell therapy then PD-1 blockade in nasopharyngeal carcinoma. About this clone: Antigen unknown.

Some clones are missing from TCRdb's copy, which holds only in-frame ones; the method was immunoSEQ multiplex PCR. The sample carries some 19,000 clones, less than 90% recorded once. The CDR3 consists of 12 residues. V trimming: 4 bases; J trimming: 8 bases; junction bases outside the gene matches: 3. Treatment indicated: AdE1-LMPpoly-expanded autologous EBV-specific T-cell therapy followed by anti-PD-1 nivolumab. This TCR was recovered from a man aged 35 to 55 with nasopharyngeal carcinoma. The V call is TRBV12-3 or TRBV12-4, the J call TRBJ1-2, with 8 bases fitting TRBD1. The sample was CD8+ T cells from blood, taken around day 33 from a patient whose treatment included autologous EBV-specific T cells and nivolumab. The CDR3 DNA follows: TGTGCCAGCAGTTCAACAGGGGGAGGCTACACCTTC. Protein: CASSSTGGGYTF.